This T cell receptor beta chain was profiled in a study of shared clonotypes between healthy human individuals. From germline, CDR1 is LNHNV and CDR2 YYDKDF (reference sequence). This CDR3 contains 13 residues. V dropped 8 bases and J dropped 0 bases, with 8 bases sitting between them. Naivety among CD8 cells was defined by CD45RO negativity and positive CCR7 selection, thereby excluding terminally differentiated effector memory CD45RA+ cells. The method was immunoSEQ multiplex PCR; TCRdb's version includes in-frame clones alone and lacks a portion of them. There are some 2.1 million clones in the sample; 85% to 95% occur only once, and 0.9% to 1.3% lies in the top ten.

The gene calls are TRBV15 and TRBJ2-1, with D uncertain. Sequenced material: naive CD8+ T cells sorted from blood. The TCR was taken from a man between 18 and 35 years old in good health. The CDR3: CATGAGSYNEQFF. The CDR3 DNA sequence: TGTGCCACCGGAGCAGGCTCCTACAATGAGCAGTTCTTC.